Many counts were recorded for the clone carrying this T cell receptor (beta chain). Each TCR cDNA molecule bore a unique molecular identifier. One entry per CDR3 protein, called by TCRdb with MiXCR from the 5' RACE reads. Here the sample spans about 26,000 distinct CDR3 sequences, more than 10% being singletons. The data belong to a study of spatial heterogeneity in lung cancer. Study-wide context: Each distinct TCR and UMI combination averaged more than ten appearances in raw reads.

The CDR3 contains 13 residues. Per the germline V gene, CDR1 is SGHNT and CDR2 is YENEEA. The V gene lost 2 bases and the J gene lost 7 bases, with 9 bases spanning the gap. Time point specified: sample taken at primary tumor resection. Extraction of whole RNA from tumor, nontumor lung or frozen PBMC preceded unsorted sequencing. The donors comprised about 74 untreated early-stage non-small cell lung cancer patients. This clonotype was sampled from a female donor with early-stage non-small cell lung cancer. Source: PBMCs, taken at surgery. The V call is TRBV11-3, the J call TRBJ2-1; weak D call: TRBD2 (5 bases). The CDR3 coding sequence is TGTGCCAGCAGCTTAAGTTCGGGGAATGAGCAGTTCTTC. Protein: CASSLSSGNEQFF.